The 14 T cell receptor beta chains listed next were all sequenced from one sample in a study of T cell responses to AZD1222 COVID-19 vaccine. Clones were read by immunoSEQ multiplex PCR, and TCRdb kept only the in-frame ones, dropping some. The sample has some 150,000 clones; around 88% are singletons. The sequencing here drew on peripheral blood, taken on day 0 of MenACWY control vaccination. The receptors come from an adult in good health.

The chain links TRBV4-2 to TRBJ2-7, with TRBD2 as a possible D gene (5 bases). CDR3 size: 17 residues. V was cut by 1 base and J by 3 bases, with 19 bases left in between. CDR1 is LGHNA and CDR2 is YNFKEQ in the germline V gene. The CDR3 loop reads CASSQGGVRGSGYEQYF. CDR3 nucleotides: TGTGCCAGCAGCCAAGGTGGGGTCCGAGGGAGCGGCTACGAGCAGTACTTC.

This clone was seen only a few times. CDR3 sequence: CATSESGTPDGYTF. CDR3 nucleotide sequence: TGTGCCACCAGTGAGTCGGGAACCCCGGATGGCTACACCTTC. The chain combines TRBV24-1 with TRBJ1-2; the D is unclear. The V and J ends lost 4 bases and 6 bases respectively, with 14 bases between them. CDR1 and CDR2 from the germline V gene are KGHDR and SFDVKD. The CDR3 sequence is 14 residues long.

This clone occurred a few times. The chain has TRBV5-8 and TRBJ2-1; 7 nucleotides align to TRBD2. Germline V gene sequence: CDR1 SGHTS, CDR2 YDEGEE. The CDR3 covers 17 residues. Trimming removed 4 bases from V and 1 base from J; junction bases left unmatched: 11. This CDR3 reads CASSLHLAGDSYNEQFF. The DNA for the CDR3 is TGTGCCAGCAGCCTACACCTGGCGGGGGATTCCTACAATGAGCAGTTCTTC.

The rearrangement joins TRBV6-1 to TRBJ2-7; D perhaps matches TRBD1 (6 bases). The CDR3 is 14 amino acids. Looked up from germline, CDR1 is MNHNS and CDR2 is SASEGT. V lost 1 base and J 5 bases, leaving 12 bases between the germline ends. The CDR3 loop is CASSEGGPEHEQYF. Here the CDR3 DNA reads TGTGCCAGCAGTGAAGGGGGGCCCGAACACGAGCAGTACTTC.

V usage is TRBV19 and J usage is TRBJ2-7; possibly TRBD1 or TRBD2 for D (5 bases each). Trimming took 5 bases from V and 3 from J, leaving 14 bases between them. The CDR3 has 14 residues. Germline CDR1 is LNHDA and CDR2 is SQIVND (reference sequence). CDR3 in amino acids: CASSGDDDFYEQYF. In nucleotides, the CDR3 is TGTGCCAGTAGTGGGGACGATGATTTCTACGAGCAGTACTTC.

The chain is built from TRBV11-3 and TRBJ1-1; D gene unclear. V was shortened by 5 bases and J by 5 bases, with 15 bases between the two germline ends. This CDR3 spans 14 amino acids. The germline V gene has CDR1 SGHNT and CDR2 YENEEA. CDR3 in amino acids: CASSLGLVGTEAFF. In DNA, the CDR3 is TGTGCCAGCAGCCTGGGGTTGGTGGGAACTGAAGCTTTCTTT.

This chain joins TRBV5-1 and TRBJ2-3; 8 bases map to TRBD2. The CDR3 contains 16 residues. The germline V gene encodes CDR1 SGHRS and CDR2 YFSETQ. V gave up 7 bases and J gave up 2 bases; unmatched junction bases: 12. CDR3 coding DNA: TGCGCCAGCGGGCCCCTTGCGGGGGGACCCACAGATACGCAGTATTTT. Its protein is CASGPLAGGPTDTQYF.

The chain recombines TRBV6-2 or TRBV6-3 with TRBJ1-1; D unclear. The ends were cut back, 5 bases at V and 1 base at J, with 2 bases in the middle. The CDR3 contains 11 residues. CDR1 is MNHEY and CDR2 is SVGEGT in the germline V gene. The CDR3 DNA is TGTGCCAGCAGTCGGAACACTGAAGCTTTCTTT. As protein: CASSRNTEAFF.

The chain is built from TRBV27 and TRBJ1-6, with 8 bases that match TRBD1. Germline trimming cut 2 bases from V and 10 bases from J; bases unmatched to any gene: 7. Germline values: CDR1 MNHEY, CDR2 SMNVEV (reference sequence). CDR3 length: 15 amino acids. The CDR3 DNA reads TGTGCCAGCAGTTTACTGGACAGGGTAAAATCACCCCTCCACTTT. Translation gives CASSLLDRVKSPLHF.

This rearrangement joins TRBV4-1 to TRBJ1-5; weak D call: TRBD1 (5 bases). V was trimmed by 0 bases and J by 10 bases, leaving 16 bases between them. CDR1 and CDR2 from the germline V gene are MGHRA and YSYEKL. This CDR3 is built from 15 residues. Written as DNA, the CDR3 is TGCGCCAGCAGCCAAGATTCCGGACAAGGTCTCCCCCAGCATTTT. The encoded protein is CASSQDSGQGLPQHF.

This chain joins TRBV7-9 and TRBJ1-4; tentative D call: TRBD1 (5 bases). In germline, CDR1 is SEHNR, CDR2 FQNEAQ (reference sequence). The CDR3 consists of 14 residues. V was clipped by 5 bases and J by 5 bases, with 12 bases between them. CDR3 protein: CASSASDRNEKLFF. The CDR3 DNA reads TGTGCCAGCAGCGCCTCAGACAGAAATGAAAAACTGTTTTTT.

The chain recombines TRBV7-6 with TRBJ2-7, with D perhaps TRBD2 (7 bases). Germline V gene data show CDR1 as SGHVS and CDR2 as FNYEAQ. V shed 1 base and J shed 2 bases, with 15 bases lying between them. The CDR3 has 16 residues. CDR3 sequence: CASSLGGGHYTYEQYF. DNA for the CDR3: TGTGCCAGCAGCTTAGGGGGGGGCCACTATACCTACGAGCAGTACTTC.

V usage is TRBV9 and J usage is TRBJ1-4; D remains unclear. Germline V gives CDR1 SGDLS, CDR2 YYNGEE. Trimming shortened V by 0 bases and J by 0 bases, and 9 bases separated the two germline ends. There are 16 residues in the CDR3. CDR3 protein: CASSVGPMATNEKLFF. CDR3 in DNA: TGTGCCAGCAGCGTAGGCCCCATGGCAACTAATGAAAAACTGTTTTTT.

The genes are TRBV4-1 and TRBJ2-7, with D perhaps given as TRBD1 or TRBD2 (5 bases each). With 1 base removed from V and 1 base from J, the gap between germline ends came to 20 bases. The germline CDR1 and CDR2 sequences are MGHRA and YSYEKL. The CDR3 has 18 amino acids. CDR3 in DNA: TGCGCCAGCAGCCAAGCCCGAGCCCAGAGGGACGGATCCTACGAGCAGTACTTC. Protein: CASSQARAQRDGSYEQYF.